The rows below give T cell receptor beta chains drawn from one sample of a study of blood T cell repertoires in COVID-19. The repertoire was sequenced with immunoSEQ multiplex PCR; TCRdb's copy has only in-frame clones and lacks some. The sample holds hundreds of thousands of clones, around 90% seen once. The material sequenced was PBMCs or T cells enriched from blood (not recorded which). These receptor sequences come from a man aged 55 to 69 who had recovered from COVID-19. CDR3s leave out the opening cysteine and the closing phenylalanine or tryptophan.

cdr3_aa,cdr3_length,j_call,v_call
ASSPLGLAGTGELF,14,TRBJ2-2,TRBV18
ASSAGPARSYNEELF,15,TRBJ1-4,TRBV9
ASTPGQGLEQY,11,TRBJ2-7,TRBV2
ASSPRGSQETQY,12,TRBJ2-5,TRBV7-2
ASSANRGMRTDTQY,14,TRBJ2-3,TRBV7-2
ASSYGGEAF,9,TRBJ1-1,TRBV6-5
ASSLPREGNTGELF,14,TRBJ2-2,TRBV5-1
ASSVGETQY,9,TRBJ2-5,TRBV7-9
ASLTSGTGATGELF,14,TRBJ2-2,TRBV19
ASSITGTPDYGYT,13,TRBJ1-2,TRBV7-9
ASSVLGGSSYNEQF,14,TRBJ2-1,TRBV6-4
ASSPYRGNEKLF,12,TRBJ1-4,TRBV3-1/TRBV3-2
ASSPGGSQETQY,12,TRBJ2-5,TRBV19
ASSLAMGQAYGYT,13,TRBJ1-2,TRBV5-1
ASSPSWGAGTDTQY,14,TRBJ2-3,TRBV13
ASTLRGQGYEQY,12,TRBJ2-7,TRBV6-5
ASSLAKAGQVIYT,13,TRBJ1-2,TRBV5-4
ATSAGSGLAGKETQY,15,TRBJ2-5,TRBV24-1
ASSGTGGTDTQY,12,TRBJ2-3,TRBV19
ASSFTGESYEQY,12,TRBJ2-7,TRBV7-9
ASSQEGDRGYETSGRSFPYEQY,22,TRBJ2-7,TRBV3-1/TRBV3-2
ASSQESSGRRNEQF,14,TRBJ2-1,TRBV4-2
ASRTTGFGREGQTDTQY,17,TRBJ2-3,TRBV28
ASSLDQGITEAF,12,TRBJ1-1,TRBV5-1
ASSLIGSIGPSNYGYT,16,TRBJ1-2,TRBV7-3
ASSPGLAGVSYEQY,14,TRBJ2-7,TRBV18
SVEDSMADTQY,11,TRBJ2-3,TRBV29-1
ASSYDRATYNEQF,13,TRBJ2-1,TRBV2
ASRLDGQNTEAF,12,TRBJ1-1,TRBV6-5
ASSLGGDEQY,10,TRBJ2-7,TRBV5-1
ASRLQETQY,9,TRBJ2-5,TRBV25-1
ASSLGPGGNTIY,12,TRBJ1-3,TRBV7-2
SASRQGGRAF,10,TRBJ1-1,TRBV20-1
ASSDPLDEGTSDDEQF,16,TRBJ2-1,TRBV9
ASSLLQGVIMVNEQF,15,TRBJ2-1,TRBV5-8
ASSRGGPYEQY,11,TRBJ2-7,TRBV3-1/TRBV3-2
ASSLRGNTEAF,11,TRBJ1-1,TRBV12-3/TRBV12-4
ASSYPLPERDGYT,13,TRBJ1-2,TRBV6-2/TRBV6-3